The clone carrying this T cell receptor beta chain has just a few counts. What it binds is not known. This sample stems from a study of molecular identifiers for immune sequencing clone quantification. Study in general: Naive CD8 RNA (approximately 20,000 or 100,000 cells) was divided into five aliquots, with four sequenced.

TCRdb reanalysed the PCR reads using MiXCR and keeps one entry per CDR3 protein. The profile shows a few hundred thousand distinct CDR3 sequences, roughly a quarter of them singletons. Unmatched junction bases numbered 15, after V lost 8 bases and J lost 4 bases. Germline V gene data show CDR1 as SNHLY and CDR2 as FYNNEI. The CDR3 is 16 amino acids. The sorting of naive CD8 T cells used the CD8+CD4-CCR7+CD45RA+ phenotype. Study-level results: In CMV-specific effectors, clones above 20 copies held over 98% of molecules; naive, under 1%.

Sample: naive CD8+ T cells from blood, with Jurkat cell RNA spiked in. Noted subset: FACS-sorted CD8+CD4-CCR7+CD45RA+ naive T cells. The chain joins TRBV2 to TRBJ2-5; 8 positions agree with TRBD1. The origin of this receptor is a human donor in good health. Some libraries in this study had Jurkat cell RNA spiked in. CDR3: CASGRGLATTSETQYF. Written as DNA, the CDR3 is TGTGCCAGCGGCAGGGGGCTCGCCACTACATCAGAGACCCAGTACTTC.